This T cell receptor (beta chain) was observed in a study of beta chain features in type 1 diabetes. The CDR3 spans 13 residues. V lost 5 bases and J lost 11; bases outside the gene matches: 8. Germline lookup yields CDR1 SEHNR and CDR2 FQNEAQ (reference sequence). The sequenced template was cDNA made from the entire isolated RNA. Assay: immunoSEQ multiplex PCR; the TCRdb copy retains only in-frame clones and omits some. The top ten hold 0.035% to 0.05% of the sample, which has about 350,000 clones, about 19% seen once. The sample holds a few counts of this clone. The TCR was taken from a woman aged 18-29 years in good health. The sequenced sample consisted of naive CD4+ T cells from blood. V usage is TRBV7-9 and J usage is TRBJ1-4; 7 nucleotides align to TRBD1. DNA for the CDR3: TGTGCCAGCAGCCTTGCCGGGACAGAGAAACTGTTTTTT. Translating it yields CASSLAGTEKLFF.